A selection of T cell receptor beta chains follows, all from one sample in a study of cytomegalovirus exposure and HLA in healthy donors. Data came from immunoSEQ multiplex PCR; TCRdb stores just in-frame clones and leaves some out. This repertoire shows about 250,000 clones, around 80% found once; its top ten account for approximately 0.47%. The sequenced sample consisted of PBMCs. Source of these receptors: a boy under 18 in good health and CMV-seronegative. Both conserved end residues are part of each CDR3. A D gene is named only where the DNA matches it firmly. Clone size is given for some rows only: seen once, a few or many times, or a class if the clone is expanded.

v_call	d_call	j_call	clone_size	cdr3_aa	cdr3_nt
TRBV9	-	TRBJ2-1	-	CASSVAEGVWYEQFF	TGTGCCAGCAGCGTAGCCGAAGGGGTCTGGTATGAGCAGTTCTTC
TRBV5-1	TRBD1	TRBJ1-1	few	CASSLQGATEAFF	TGCGCCAGCAGCTTGCAGGGGGCAACTGAAGCTTTCTTT
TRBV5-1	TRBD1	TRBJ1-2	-	CASSLAGTGLRGYTF	TGCGCCAGCAGCCTGGCCGGGACAGGGCTACGTGGCTACACCTTC
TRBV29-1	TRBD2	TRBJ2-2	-	CSAGTRLTGELFF	TGCAGCGCAGGGACTAGACTCACCGGGGAGCTGTTTTTT
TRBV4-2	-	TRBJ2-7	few	CASSQEHAAVEQYF	TGTGCCAGCAGCCAAGAGCACGCCGCGGTCGAGCAGTACTTC
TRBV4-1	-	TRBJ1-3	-	CASSQAPGGNTIYF	TGCGCCAGCAGCCAAGCACCAGGCGGAAACACCATATATTTT
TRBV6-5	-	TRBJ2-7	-	CASGNVQDHEQYF	TGTGCCAGCGGTAATGTACAGGACCACGAGCAGTACTTC
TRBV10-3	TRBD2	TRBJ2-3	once	CAISQGGSADTQYF	TGTGCCATCAGCCAGGGAGGGAGCGCAGATACGCAGTATTTT
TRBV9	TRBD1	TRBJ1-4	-	CASSVAGQGPANEKLFF	TGTGCCAGCAGCGTAGCGGGACAGGGGCCCGCTAATGAAAAACTGTTTTTT
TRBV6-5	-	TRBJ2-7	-	CASSRTTSYEQYF	TGTGCCAGCAGCAGGACTACGTCCTACGAGCAGTACTTC
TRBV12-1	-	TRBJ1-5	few	CASPGVGNQPQHF	TGTGCCAGCCCAGGGGTGGGCAATCAGCCCCAGCATTTT
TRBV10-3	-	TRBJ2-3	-	CAIRGAHTDTQYF	TGTGCCATCAGAGGGGCCCACACAGATACGCAGTATTTT
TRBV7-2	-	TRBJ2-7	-	CATRTGRYEQYF	TGTGCCACTCGAACGGGGAGATACGAGCAGTACTTC
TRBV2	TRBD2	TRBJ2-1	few	CASRSAGGQGEQFF	TGTGCCAGCAGGTCGGCGGGGGGGCAGGGTGAGCAGTTCTTC
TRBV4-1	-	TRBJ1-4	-	CASSHPGVEGRGWGNEKLFF	TGCGCCAGCAGCCATCCGGGGGTGGAGGGGAGAGGTTGGGGAAATGAAAAACTGTTTTTT
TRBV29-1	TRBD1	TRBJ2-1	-	CSVMGQGYNEQFF	TGCAGCGTTATGGGACAGGGCTACAATGAGCAGTTCTTC
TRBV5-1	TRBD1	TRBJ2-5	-	CAGSPTTGGMKTQYF	TGCGCCGGCAGCCCAACGACAGGGGGTATGAAGACCCAGTACTTC
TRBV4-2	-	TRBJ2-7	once	CASSQDEYEQYF	TGTGCCAGCAGCCAAGATGAGTACGAGCAGTACTTC
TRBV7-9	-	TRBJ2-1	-	CASSFGLDNEQFF	TGTGCCAGCAGCTTCGGACTCGACAATGAGCAGTTCTTC
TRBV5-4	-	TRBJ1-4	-	CASSSGPDSRGEKLFF	TGTGCCAGCAGCTCGGGACCGGACAGTCGGGGTGAAAAACTGTTTTTT
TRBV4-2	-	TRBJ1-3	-	CASSRGLAYSGNTIYF	TGTGCCAGCAGCCGAGGATTGGCCTACTCTGGAAACACCATATATTTT
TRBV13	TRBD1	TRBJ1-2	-	CASSARGTVGYTF	TGTGCCAGCAGCGCCCGAGGGACAGTTGGCTACACCTTC
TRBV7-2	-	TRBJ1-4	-	CASSLSGTRERKLFF	TGTGCCAGCAGCTTAAGCGGGACAAGGGAACGAAAACTGTTTTTT
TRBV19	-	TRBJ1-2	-	CASRDLGGRHGYTF	TGTGCCAGTAGAGACCTCGGGGGTCGTCATGGCTACACCTTC
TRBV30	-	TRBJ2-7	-	CAWSVRSGVEQYF	TGTGCCTGGAGTGTACGATCGGGAGTCGAGCAGTACTTC
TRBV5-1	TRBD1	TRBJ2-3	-	CASSVGQGATDTQYF	TGCGCCAGCAGCGTGGGACAGGGGGCCACAGATACGCAGTATTTT
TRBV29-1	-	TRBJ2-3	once	CSAPQTGDTQYF	TGCAGCGCCCCTCAGACTGGGGATACGCAGTATTTT
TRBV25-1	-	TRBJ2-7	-	CASRSDYEQYF	TGTGCCAGCAGGAGTGACTACGAGCAGTACTTC
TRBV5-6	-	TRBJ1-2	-	CASSGGTRGYGYTF	TGTGCCAGCAGCGGGGGGACTCGCGGGTATGGCTACACCTTC
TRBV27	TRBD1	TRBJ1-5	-	CASSPGQVNQPQHF	TGTGCCAGCAGTCCCGGACAGGTCAATCAGCCCCAGCATTTT
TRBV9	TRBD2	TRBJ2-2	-	CASSVGTSVNTGELFF	TGTGCCAGCAGCGTAGGGACTAGCGTGAACACCGGGGAGCTGTTTTTT
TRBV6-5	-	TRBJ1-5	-	CASSRDRSMAQHF	TGTGCCAGCAGCCGCGACAGGTCCATGGCCCAGCATTTT
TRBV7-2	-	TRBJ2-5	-	CASSLAGEAETQYF	TGTGCCAGCAGCTTAGCGGGAGAGGCAGAGACCCAGTACTTC
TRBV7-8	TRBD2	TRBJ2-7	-	CASSPSSGSRVYEQYF	TGTGCCAGCAGCCCGTCTAGCGGGAGTAGAGTCTACGAGCAGTACTTC
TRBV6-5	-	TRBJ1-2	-	CASSYNGLINYGYTF	TGTGCCAGCAGTTACAATGGACTGATTAACTATGGCTACACCTTC
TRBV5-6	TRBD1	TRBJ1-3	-	CASSLQLGTVSGNTIYF	TGTGCCAGCAGCTTACAGCTCGGGACAGTCTCTGGAAACACCATATATTTT
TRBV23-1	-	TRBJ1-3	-	CASGLTLALGTDTIYF	TGCGCCAGCGGACTAACGTTAGCCCTAGGAACGGACACCATATATTTT
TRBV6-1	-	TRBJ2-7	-	CASWASRRSYEQYF	TGTGCCAGCTGGGCATCTCGGCGTTCCTACGAGCAGTACTTC
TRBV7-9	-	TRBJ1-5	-	CASSSRPRGHF	TGTGCCAGCAGCTCGCGACCCAGGGGGCATTTT
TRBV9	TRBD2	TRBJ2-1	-	CASSPGVSGGPEQFF	TGTGCCAGCAGCCCAGGCGTTAGCGGGGGTCCTGAGCAGTTCTTC
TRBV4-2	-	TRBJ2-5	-	CASSQTWGRGQQETQYF	TGTGCCAGCAGTCAGACCTGGGGCAGGGGCCAGCAAGAGACCCAGTACTTC
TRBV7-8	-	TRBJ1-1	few	CASESLNTEAFF	TGTGCCAGCGAGTCCCTGAACACTGAAGCTTTCTTT
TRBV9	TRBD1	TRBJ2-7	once	CASSPRDRGYEQYF	TGTGCCAGCAGCCCCCGGGACAGGGGTTACGAGCAGTACTTC
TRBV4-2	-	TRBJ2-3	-	CASSQENAPLTDTQYF	TGTGCCAGCAGCCAAGAGAATGCGCCGCTCACAGATACGCAGTATTTT
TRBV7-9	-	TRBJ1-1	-	CASSLAPGTEAFF	TGTGCCAGCAGCTTAGCCCCCGGGACTGAAGCTTTCTTT
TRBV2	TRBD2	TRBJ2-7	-	CASRKGVAGGPGEQYF	TGTGCCAGCAGGAAAGGGGTAGCGGGGGGGCCGGGCGAGCAGTACTTC
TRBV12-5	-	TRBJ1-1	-	CASGPPTGVSVAFF	TGTGCTAGTGGACCCCCCACTGGTGTAAGTGTAGCTTTCTTT
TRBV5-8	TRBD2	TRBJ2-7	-	CASSPWNSGSYEQYF	TGTGCCAGCAGCCCGTGGAATAGCGGGAGCTACGAGCAGTACTTC
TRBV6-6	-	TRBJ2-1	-	CASSYSTQPNEQFF	TGTGCCAGCAGTTACTCAACACAGCCCAATGAGCAGTTCTTC
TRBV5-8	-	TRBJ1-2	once	CASSLIRGYTF	TGTGCCAGCAGCTTGATCAGGGGCTACACCTTC
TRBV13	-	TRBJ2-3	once	CASSLGAVRTDTQYF	TGTGCCAGCAGCTTAGGAGCGGTACGCACAGATACGCAGTATTTT
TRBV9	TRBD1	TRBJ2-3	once	CASSPLGQRSDTQYF	TGTGCCAGCAGCCCCCTGGGACAGAGGTCGGATACGCAGTATTTT
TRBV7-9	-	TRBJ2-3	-	CASSHARGTDTQYF	TGTGCCAGCAGCCACGCCCGGGGCACAGATACGCAGTATTTT
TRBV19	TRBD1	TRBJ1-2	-	CASSRRQGVSLNYGYTF	TGTGCCAGTAGTAGACGACAGGGGGTCTCTCTTAACTATGGCTACACCTTC
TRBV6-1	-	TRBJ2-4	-	CASSGAQGNIQYF	TGTGCCAGCAGTGGCGCCCAGGGAAACATTCAGTACTTC
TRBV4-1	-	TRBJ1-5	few	CASSQDQGNQPQHF	TGCGCCAGCAGCCAAGATCAGGGTAATCAGCCCCAGCATTTT
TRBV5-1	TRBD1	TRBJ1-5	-	CASSLGYRQGGQPQHF	TGCGCCAGCAGCTTGGGGTACCGACAGGGGGGCCAGCCCCAGCATTTT